The entry below describes one T cell receptor beta chain. This sample was taken from a study of blood T cell repertoires in COVID-19. The overall study: The origin of the acute and convalescent COVID-19 samples was the United States, Italy and Spain. Nucleic acid was either cDNA or gDNA, and it came from T cells, B-cell-depleted T cells, or PBMCs.

Germline V gene lookup returns CDR1 MNHNY and CDR2 SVGAGI (reference sequence). After removal of 5 bases from V and 3 bases from J, the junction contained 7 bases not matched to a gene. This CDR3 has 15 residues. The authors' processing: Quantification of nucleated cells was approximated via reference gene primer amplification. The data were produced by immunoSEQ multiplex PCR, yet TCRdb's version contains in-frame clones alone and is incomplete. Clonal size and the V and J genes are those of that table, whereas D and trimming came from the DNA. The top ten hold 9.5% to 15% of the sample, which has 130,000 or so clones, roughly 80% seen once.

The genes are TRBV6-6 and TRBJ2-1; TRBD1 agrees at 7 bases. Sample: peripheral blood. This clonotype was sampled from a woman aged 55-75 years with acute or convalescent COVID-19. The CDR3 loop reads CASSQTGNIYNEQFF. The CDR3 bases are TGTGCCAGCAGTCAGACAGGGAACATCTACAATGAGCAGTTCTTC.